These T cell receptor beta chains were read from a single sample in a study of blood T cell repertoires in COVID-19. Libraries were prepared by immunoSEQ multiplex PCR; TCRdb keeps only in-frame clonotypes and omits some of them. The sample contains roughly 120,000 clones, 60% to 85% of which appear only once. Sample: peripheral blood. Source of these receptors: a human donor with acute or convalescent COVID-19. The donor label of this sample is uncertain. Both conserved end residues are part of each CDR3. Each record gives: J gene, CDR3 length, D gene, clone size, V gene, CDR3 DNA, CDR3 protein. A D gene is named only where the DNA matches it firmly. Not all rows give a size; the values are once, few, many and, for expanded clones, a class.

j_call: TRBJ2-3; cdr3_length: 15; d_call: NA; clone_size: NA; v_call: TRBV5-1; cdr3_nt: TGCGCCAGCAGCTCAGGATCACAGGGTTCAGATACGCAGTATTTT; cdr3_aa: CASSSGSQGSDTQYF
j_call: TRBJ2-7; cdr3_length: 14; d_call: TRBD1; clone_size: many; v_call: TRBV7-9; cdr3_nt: TGTGCCAGCAGACCGGGGACAGGGGTGTACGAGCAGTACTTC; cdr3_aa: CASRPGTGVYEQYF
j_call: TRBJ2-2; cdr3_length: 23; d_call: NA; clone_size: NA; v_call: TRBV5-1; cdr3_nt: TGCGCCAGCAGCTTGGAGGCCGGGGGACCAGGCGATCTACATTCTTTACACACCGGGGAGCTGTTTTTT; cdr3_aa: CASSLEAGGPGDLHSLHTGELFF
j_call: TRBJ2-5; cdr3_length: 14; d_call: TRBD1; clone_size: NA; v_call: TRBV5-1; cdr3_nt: TGCGCCAGCAGCCCCCGGACAGGGCAAGAGACCCAGTACTTC; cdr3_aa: CASSPRTGQETQYF
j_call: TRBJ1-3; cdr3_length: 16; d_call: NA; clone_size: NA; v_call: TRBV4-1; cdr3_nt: TGCGCCAGCAGCCAAGATCGGCGGCCGTCTGGAAACACCATATATTTT; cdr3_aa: CASSQDRRPSGNTIYF
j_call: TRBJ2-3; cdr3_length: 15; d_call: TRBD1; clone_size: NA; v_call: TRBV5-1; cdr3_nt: TGCGCCAGCAACCGGGACAGGGCCGGAACAGATACGCAGTATTTT; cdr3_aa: CASNRDRAGTDTQYF
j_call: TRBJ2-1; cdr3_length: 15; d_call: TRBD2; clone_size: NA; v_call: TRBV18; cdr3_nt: TGTGCCAGCTCCCGGACTAGCGGGGGGGCCGATGAGCAGTTCTTC; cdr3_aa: CASSRTSGGADEQFF
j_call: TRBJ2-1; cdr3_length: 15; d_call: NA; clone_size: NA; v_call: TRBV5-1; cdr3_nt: TGCGCCAGCACAGAGGGGGGGCCATCCTACAATGAGCAGTTCTTC; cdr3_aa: CASTEGGPSYNEQFF
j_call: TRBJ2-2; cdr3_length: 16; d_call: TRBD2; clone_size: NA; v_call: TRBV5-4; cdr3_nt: TGTGCCAGCAGCTCCATAGCGGGGGTAGGCACCGGGGAGCTGTTTTTT; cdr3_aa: CASSSIAGVGTGELFF
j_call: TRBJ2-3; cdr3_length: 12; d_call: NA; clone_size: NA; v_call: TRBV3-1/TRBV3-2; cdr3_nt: TGTGCCAGTAGCCAAGACCTGGCTCCGCAGTATTTT; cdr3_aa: CASSQDLAPQYF
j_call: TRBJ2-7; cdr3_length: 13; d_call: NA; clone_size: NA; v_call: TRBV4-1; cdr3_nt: TGCGCCAGCAGCCAAGGTATAACCTACGAGCAGTACTTC; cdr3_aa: CASSQGITYEQYF
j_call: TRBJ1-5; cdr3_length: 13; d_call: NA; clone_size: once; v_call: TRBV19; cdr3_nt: TGTGCCAGTAGTATGTTGAGGAATCAGCCCCAGCATTTT; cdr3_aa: CASSMLRNQPQHF
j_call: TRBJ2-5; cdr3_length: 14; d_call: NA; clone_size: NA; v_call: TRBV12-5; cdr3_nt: TGTGCTAGTGGTTGGTCCGGGGGGCGAGAGACCCAGTACTTC; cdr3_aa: CASGWSGGRETQYF
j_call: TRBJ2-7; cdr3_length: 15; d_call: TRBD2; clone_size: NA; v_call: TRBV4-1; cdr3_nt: TGCGCCAGCAGCCGCGGACTAGCGGGGGCCTCCGAGCAGTACTTC; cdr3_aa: CASSRGLAGASEQYF
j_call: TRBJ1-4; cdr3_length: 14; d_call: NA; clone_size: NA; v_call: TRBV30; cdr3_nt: TGTGCCTGGGCCCGGGCTGGGGATGGGGGGAAACTGTTTTTT; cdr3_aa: CAWARAGDGGKLFF
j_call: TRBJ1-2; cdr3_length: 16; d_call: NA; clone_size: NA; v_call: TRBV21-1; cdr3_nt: TGTGCCAGCAGCCACGGACAGGGGGCTTTGAACTATGGCTACACCTTC; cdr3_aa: CASSHGQGALNYGYTF
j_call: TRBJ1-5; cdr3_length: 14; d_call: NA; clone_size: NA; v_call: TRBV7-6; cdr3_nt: TGTGCCAGCAGCTTAGCAGGAGGCAATCAGCCCCAGCATTTT; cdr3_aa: CASSLAGGNQPQHF
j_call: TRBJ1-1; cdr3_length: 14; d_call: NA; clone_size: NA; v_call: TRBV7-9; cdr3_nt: TGTGCCAGCAGCCACTCCGGTCCGGGCACTGAAGCTTTCTTT; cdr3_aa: CASSHSGPGTEAFF
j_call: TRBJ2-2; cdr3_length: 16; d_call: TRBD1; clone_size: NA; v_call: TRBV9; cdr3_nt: TGTGCCAGCAGCGTCTCCGGGACAGGGCTCACCGGGGAGCTGTTTTTT; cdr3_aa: CASSVSGTGLTGELFF
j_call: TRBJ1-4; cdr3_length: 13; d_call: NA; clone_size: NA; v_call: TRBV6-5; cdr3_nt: TGTGCCAGCAGGGGGCCAAATAATGAAAAACTGTTTTTT; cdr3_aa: CASRGPNNEKLFF
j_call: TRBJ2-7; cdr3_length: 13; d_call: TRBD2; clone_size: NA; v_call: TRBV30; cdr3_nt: TGTGCCTGGAGACTAGCGGGGGCAATCAAGCAGTACTTC; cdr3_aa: CAWRLAGAIKQYF
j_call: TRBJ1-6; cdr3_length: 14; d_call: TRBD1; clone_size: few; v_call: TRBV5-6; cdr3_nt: TGTGCCAGCAGCTTTACAGGGGGTGGTTCACCCCTCCACTTT; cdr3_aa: CASSFTGGGSPLHF
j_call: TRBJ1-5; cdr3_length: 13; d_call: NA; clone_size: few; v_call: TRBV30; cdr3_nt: TGTGCCTGGAGTCGACAGAGCAATCAGCCCCAGCATTTT; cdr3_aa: CAWSRQSNQPQHF
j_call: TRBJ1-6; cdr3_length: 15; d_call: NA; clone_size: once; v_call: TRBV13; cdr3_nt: TGTGCCAGCAGCTTAGCAGGGGTAAATAATTCACCCCTCCACTTT; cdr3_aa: CASSLAGVNNSPLHF
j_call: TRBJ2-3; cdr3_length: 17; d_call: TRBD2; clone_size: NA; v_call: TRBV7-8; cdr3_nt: TGTGCCAGCAGCCCCGGTACTGGCGGGGGGTCCACAGATACGCAGTATTTT; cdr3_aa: CASSPGTGGGSTDTQYF
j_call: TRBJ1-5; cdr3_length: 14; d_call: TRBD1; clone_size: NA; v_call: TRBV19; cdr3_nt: TGTGCCAGTAGTCTCACAGGGGGCAATCAGCCCCAGCATTTT; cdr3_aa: CASSLTGGNQPQHF
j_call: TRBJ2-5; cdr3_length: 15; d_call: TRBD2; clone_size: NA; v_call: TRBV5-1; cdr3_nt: TGCGCCAGCAGCCCCGGGACTAGCCCGCGAGAAACCCAGTACTTC; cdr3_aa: CASSPGTSPRETQYF
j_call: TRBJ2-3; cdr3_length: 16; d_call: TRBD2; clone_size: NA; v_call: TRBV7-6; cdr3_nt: TGTGCCAGCAGCTTAGTAGCGGGGGGGCTCACAGATACGCAGTATTTT; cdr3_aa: CASSLVAGGLTDTQYF
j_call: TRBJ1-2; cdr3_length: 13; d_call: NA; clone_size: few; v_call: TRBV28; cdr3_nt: TGTGCCAGCAGTACCCGGGACACAAGGGGCTACACCTTC; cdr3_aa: CASSTRDTRGYTF
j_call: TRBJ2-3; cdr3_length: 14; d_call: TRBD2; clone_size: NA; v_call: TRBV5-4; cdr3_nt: TGTGCCAGCAGCTTGGGACTAGCTTCAGATACGCAGTATTTT; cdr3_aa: CASSLGLASDTQYF
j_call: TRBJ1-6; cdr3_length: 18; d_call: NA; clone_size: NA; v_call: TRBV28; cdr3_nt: TGTGCCAGCAGTTTATTGGATCGGGGGAGCTCCTATAATTCACCCCTCCACTTT; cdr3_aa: CASSLLDRGSSYNSPLHF
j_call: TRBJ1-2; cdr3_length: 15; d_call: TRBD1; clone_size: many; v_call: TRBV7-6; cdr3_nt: TGTGCCAGCAGCAATCGACAGGGGGTCGACTATGGCTACACCTTC; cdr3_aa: CASSNRQGVDYGYTF
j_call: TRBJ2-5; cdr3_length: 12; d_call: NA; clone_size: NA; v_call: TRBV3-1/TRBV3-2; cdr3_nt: TGTGCCAGCAGCCAAGAGGGGCCGACCCAGTACTTC; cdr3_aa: CASSQEGPTQYF
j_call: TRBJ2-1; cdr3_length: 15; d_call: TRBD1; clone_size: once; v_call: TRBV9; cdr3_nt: TGTGCCAGCAGCGCCCAAGACAGGGTACCCAATGAGCAGTTCTTC; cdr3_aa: CASSAQDRVPNEQFF
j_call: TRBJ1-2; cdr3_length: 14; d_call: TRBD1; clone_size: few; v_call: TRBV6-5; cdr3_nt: TGTGCCAGCGCGGCCGGGACAGGCCGCTATGGCTACACCTTC; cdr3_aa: CASAAGTGRYGYTF